The 16 T cell receptor beta chains below all came from one sample that was sequenced in a study of T cells after yellow fever vaccination. TCRdb independently ran MiXCR on the 5' RACE reads; one entry per CDR3 protein. The sample carries under 150,000 distinct CDR3 sequences, more than 6% recorded once. This specimen consisted of CD4+ T cells sorted from PBMCs, obtained 5 days after the yellow fever booster vaccination. Receptors were obtained from a man under 40 who received the YFV17D yellow fever vaccine.

Ten or more counts support this clonotype. This chain links TRBV5-5 with TRBJ2-3, with 10 bases fitting TRBD2. V dropped 0 bases and J dropped 2; count of bases not matched to a gene: 6. Germline V gives CDR1 SGHKS, CDR2 YYEKEE (reference sequence). The CDR3 extends over 17 amino acids. The CDR3 loop is CASSLASGRLPTDTQYF. CDR3 sequence (DNA): TGTGCCAGCAGCTTGGCTAGCGGGAGACTCCCCACAGATACGCAGTATTTT.

The rearrangement links TRBV10-1 to TRBJ2-5; 7 nucleotides line up with TRBD2. The CDR3 length is 16 residues. Losses at the gene ends were 2 bases for V and 4 bases for J; bases not matched to a gene: 10. The germline V gene encodes CDR1 WNHNN and CDR2 SYGVQD (reference sequence). Here the CDR3 DNA reads TGCGCCAGCAGTGAGGGACTAGTCGGTTTAAGAGAGACCCAGTACTTC. Protein: CASSEGLVGLRETQYF.

This clonotype was seen many times. The chain couples TRBV12-3 or TRBV12-4 to TRBJ2-3; TRBD1 agrees at 8 bases. There are 14 residues in the CDR3. V was pared by 6 bases and J by 2 bases, with 4 bases of the junction left unmatched. Here the CDR3 DNA reads TGTGCCAGCAGCCCAGGGGGCCACACAGATACGCAGTATTTT. It encodes CASSPGGHTDTQYF.

This clonotype was seen a few times. V is TRBV5-1 and J is TRBJ2-6; D is unresolved. This CDR3 is built from 18 residues. CDR1 is SGHRS, CDR2 YFSETQ, per germline. Trimming took off 3 bases at V and 2 bases at J, with 18 bases between the two ends. Here the CDR3 DNA reads TGCGCCAGCAGCTCCCTAGGGCAGTATCAAGCTGGGGCCAACGTCCTGACTTTC. Translated: CASSSLGQYQAGANVLTF.

This clonotype was seen only a few times. The chain recombines TRBV7-2 with TRBJ1-5; 10 nucleotides match TRBD1. The CDR3 runs 15 residues. Germline CDR1 is SGHTA and CDR2 is FQGNSA. Trimming removed 4 bases from V and 2 bases from J; junction bases left unmatched: 2. DNA for the CDR3: TGTGCCAGCAGCTCGACAGGGGGCGGCAATCAGCCCCAGCATTTT. It is translated as CASSSTGGGNQPQHF.

This clonotype was seen repeatedly, ten times or more. V is TRBV5-1 and J is TRBJ2-1, with D perhaps assigned TRBD1 or TRBD2 (5 bases each). The CDR3 extends over 14 amino acids. Trimming took off 4 bases at V and 6 bases at J, with 14 bases between the two ends. Germline values: CDR1 SGHRS, CDR2 YFSETQ. CDR3 loop: CASSQPGAANEQFF. The CDR3 DNA follows: TGCGCCAGCAGCCAACCCGGGGCGGCCAATGAGCAGTTCTTC.

This clonotype was detected ten times or more. This chain links TRBV23-1 with TRBJ2-1; D may be TRBD2 (7 bases). TRBV23-1 is noted as an ORF with a role that remains uncertain. Trimming took off 11 bases at V and 4 bases at J, with 21 bases between the two ends. This CDR3 has 15 amino acids. CDR3 in amino acids: CALSPAGAAYNEQFF. CDR3 coding DNA: TGCGCCCTCTCACCCGCGGGGGCCGCTTACAATGAGCAGTTCTTC.

This clonotype was seen many times. The genes are TRBV29-1 and TRBJ2-2; 9 bases are shared with TRBD1. Germline values: CDR1 SQVTM, CDR2 ANQGSEA. V was pared by 6 bases and J by 4 bases, with 15 bases of the junction left unmatched. This CDR3 is built from 17 residues. The CDR3 region is CSVVLRTGTGLTGELFF. The CDR3 DNA reads as TGCAGCGTAGTCCTCCGAACCGGGACAGGGCTCACCGGGGAGCTGTTTTTT.

This clonotype has a count of ten or more. The chain carries TRBV12-3 or TRBV12-4 and TRBJ1-5, with 9 positions matching TRBD1. V shed 4 bases, J shed 4 bases, and the junction held 2 bases outside the gene matches. The CDR3 runs 14 residues. CDR3 protein: CASSSGQGNQPQHF. In DNA, the CDR3 is TGTGCCAGCAGTTCCGGACAGGGGAATCAGCCCCAGCATTTT.

This clonotype was observed many times. V and J are TRBV19 and TRBJ2-1; D is possibly TRBD1 (5 bases). Trimming shortened V by 5 bases and J by 10 bases, and 12 bases separated the two germline ends. This CDR3 has 12 residues. Per the germline V gene, CDR1 is LNHDA and CDR2 is SQIVND (reference sequence). CDR3: CASSSRVWEQFF. CDR3 coding DNA: TGTGCCAGTAGTTCCAGGGTTTGGGAGCAGTTCTTC.

This clonotype was counted ten times or more. V and J are TRBV19 and TRBJ2-2; 10 positions agree with TRBD1. CDR1 is LNHDA, CDR2 SQIVND, per germline (reference sequence). This CDR3 comprises 15 residues. With V trimmed by 11 bases and J by 5 bases, 11 bases remained unmatched. CDR3 DNA: TGTGCCGGAAACACCCCGGGACAGGGGACCGGGGAGCTGTTTTTT. Amino acids: CAGNTPGQGTGELFF.

This clonotype appeared many times. The chain recombines TRBV7-9 with TRBJ2-7; D possibly corresponds to TRBD1 (6 bases). The germline V gene encodes CDR1 SEHNR and CDR2 FQNEAQ (reference sequence). V gave up 1 base and J gave up 5 bases, with 15 bases separating them. This CDR3 region has 15 residues. CDR3 protein: CASSLVHREGNEQYF. The CDR3 DNA is TGTGCCAGCAGCTTAGTCCACAGGGAAGGAAACGAGCAGTACTTC. The variable domain in full, with the rest retrieved from reference TRBV7-9 and TRBJ2-7, is DTGVSQNPRHKITKRGQNVTFRCDPISEHNRLYWYRQTLGQGPEFLTYFQNEAQLEKSRLLSDRFSAERPKGSFSTLEIQRTEQGDSAMYLCASSLVHREGNEQYFGPGTRLTVT.

This clonotype was counted at least ten times. V gene TRBV6-6 combines with J gene TRBJ1-2; 7 bases map to TRBD1. The CDR3 runs 13 residues. V trimming: 6 bases; J trimming: 8 bases; junction bases outside the gene matches: 9. Germline CDR1 is MNHNY and CDR2 is SVGAGI (reference sequence). The CDR3 region is CASSSTGAGGYTF. CDR3 in DNA: TGTGCCAGCAGCTCCACAGGGGCTGGCGGCTACACCTTC.

Ten or more counts support this clonotype. The chain is built from TRBV27 and TRBJ2-2; D may be TRBD1 or TRBD2 (5 bases each). CDR1 is MNHEY, CDR2 SMNVEV, per germline (reference sequence). Between the trimmed V and J ends, which lost 3 bases and 2 bases, there was a span of 16 bases. CDR3 length: 17 amino acids. CDR3 DNA: TGTGCCAGCAGTTTCTCCACGGGACGGTTCAACACCGGGGAGCTGTTTTTT. It encodes CASSFSTGRFNTGELFF.

This clonotype was found many times. The CDR3 spells CASSPTHRGVFGLETQYF. The CDR3 nucleotides are TGTGCCAGCAGCCCCACCCACAGGGGAGTATTTGGTTTAGAGACCCAGTACTTC. The V and J genes are TRBV21-1 and TRBJ2-5; no DNA check was done on the table's D call, TRBD1. TRBV21-1 is classified as a pseudogene. CDR3 size: 18 residues.

This clonotype was counted many times. The V and J genes are TRBV12-5 and TRBJ1-1, with D hard to call. The germline V gene encodes CDR1 LGHNT and CDR2 FRNRAP. Trimming cost V 10 bases and J 0 bases, with 6 bases left between them. The CDR3 consists of 11 residues. The DNA of the CDR3 is TGTGCTACACAGATGAACACTGAAGCTTTCTTT. Translating gives CATQMNTEAFF.